This T cell receptor beta chain was recorded in a study of regulatory T cells in long-lasting Graves disease. Study-level background: Persistent cases took antithyroid drugs over 5 years and stayed TSH receptor antibody positive.

Building of the TCR beta libraries involved iRepertoire HTBI primers and Arm-PCR of CDR3 regions. TCRdb passed the multiplex PCR reads through MiXCR, listing each CDR3 protein once. Seen here are fewer than 550,000 distinct CDR3 sequences, under 25% observed once, and the top ten hold over 6%. Study-wide results and caveats: Newly diagnosed patients had higher TCR diversity than persistent Graves' patients did.

This clonotype was observed many times. Its antigen is not identified. The time point is: persistent/refractory GD, antithyroid drugs over 5 years with positive TRAb. RNA isolated from PBMCs was used to make the TCR library. EDTA tubes held approximately 9 milliliters of peripheral blood from each patient. The specimen comprised peripheral blood mononuclear cells (PBMCs), sampled when the disease was refractory, from a patient treated with antithyroid drugs. The sequence derives from a female donor with Graves disease.

The CDR3, as DNA: TGTGCCAGCAGTCCTCAATACAGGGGGACATACGAGCAGTACTTC. It is translated as CASSPQYRGTYEQYF. V is TRBV28 and J is TRBJ2-7; 8 positions match TRBD1. From germline, CDR1 is MDHEN and CDR2 SYDVKM. The V gene end was trimmed by 5 bases and the J gene end by 4 bases; junction bases not matched to a gene: 10. CDR3 length: 15 amino acids.